A selection of T cell receptor beta chains follows, all from one sample in a study of blood T cell repertoires in COVID-19. Generated by immunoSEQ multiplex PCR, the TCRdb table keeps only in-frame clones and is missing some. The data contain approximately 100,000 clones, approximately 91% of them seen just once; the ten biggest clones take up roughly 17%. Sequenced material: peripheral blood. All receptors come from a man aged 45 to 65 with acute or convalescent COVID-19. Both conserved end residues are part of each CDR3. The D gene is left open where the match is weak. Clone size appears in some rows only: once, few, many, or a class for an expanded clone.

j_call	d_call	v_call	clone_size	cdr3_nt	cdr3_aa
TRBJ2-5	-	TRBV3-1/TRBV3-2	-	TGTGCCAGCAGCCAAGATCAGGAAGAGACCCAGTACTTC	CASSQDQEETQYF
TRBJ1-3	-	TRBV19	-	TGTGCCAGCCACTGGGGGGGCTCTGGAAACACCATATATTTT	CASHWGGSGNTIYF
TRBJ1-4	TRBD1	TRBV18	-	TGTGCCAGCTCACCCACAGGGGATAATGAAAAACTGTTTTTT	CASSPTGDNEKLFF
TRBJ2-4	TRBD1	TRBV18	-	TGTGCCAGCTCGCCGGGCCACAGGGGGTTGTACATTCAGTACTTC	CASSPGHRGLYIQYF
TRBJ2-7	TRBD1	TRBV6-6	once	TGTGCCAGCAGTCCCCAAGCCGGGACAGACTTCTACGAGCAGTACTTC	CASSPQAGTDFYEQYF
TRBJ2-3	TRBD1	TRBV29-1	-	TGCAGCGTTGAACCCCAGGGGACAGACACAGATACGCAGTATTTT	CSVEPQGTDTDTQYF
TRBJ2-5	TRBD2	TRBV11-2	-	TGTGCCAGCAGCCCCGGACTAGCGGGGGGCCGGGGAGAGACCCAGTACTTC	CASSPGLAGGRGETQYF
TRBJ2-2	-	TRBV28	-	TGTGCCAGCAGTTTTGGGCCGACCGGGGAGCTGTTTTTT	CASSFGPTGELFF
TRBJ1-2	-	TRBV19	once	TGTGCCAGTAGTTCGTGGAACAGGGACTATGGCTACACCTTC	CASSSWNRDYGYTF
TRBJ2-2	TRBD1	TRBV19	-	TGTGCCAGTAGCGGGCGACAGGGGGCGAAGGAGCTGTTTTTT	CASSGRQGAKELFF
TRBJ1-1	TRBD1	TRBV6-4	-	TGTGCCAGCAGGGCACAGGGGGAGAGCACTGAAGCTTTCTTT	CASRAQGESTEAFF
TRBJ1-1	-	TRBV19	-	TGTGCCAGTAGTACGGGGACCGGGAGGCGCACTGAAGCTTTCTTT	CASSTGTGRRTEAFF
TRBJ1-3	-	TRBV18	-	TGTGCCAGCTCACCTTTAGACAGGCCCGGAAACACCATATATTTT	CASSPLDRPGNTIYF
TRBJ2-7	TRBD2	TRBV9	-	TGTGCCAGCAGCGTAAGTCTAGCGGGGTCCTACGAGCAGTACTTC	CASSVSLAGSYEQYF
TRBJ1-2	TRBD1	TRBV5-4	-	TGTGCCAGCAGCGGGGGACAGGGGGTAGATGGCTACACCTTC	CASSGGQGVDGYTF
TRBJ1-1	-	TRBV11-3	-	TGTGCCAGCAGCTTAAGGGGTCTAGTCAACCAGGAAGCTTTCTTT	CASSLRGLVNQEAFF
TRBJ2-7	TRBD1	TRBV3-1/TRBV3-2	-	TGTGCCAGCAGCCAAGGAATTGGGACAGGCGTCTACGAGCAGTACTTC	CASSQGIGTGVYEQYF
TRBJ1-1	-	TRBV19	-	TGTGCCAGTAGTTCTTACAGGGAGAACACTGAAGCTTTCTTT	CASSSYRENTEAFF
TRBJ2-1	TRBD2	TRBV19	-	TGTGCCAGTAGTATCGGGGGGTCTCTCAATGAGCAGTTCTTC	CASSIGGSLNEQFF
TRBJ1-6	-	TRBV18	once	TGTGCCAGCTCACCAATCCCCCCCTCCGGAATCGGGGGAGGTTCACCCCTCCACTTT	CASSPIPPSGIGGGSPLHF
TRBJ2-1	-	TRBV4-3	-	TGCGCCAGCAGCCCCCTGGCGGGGACTGGGAATGAGCAGTTCTTC	CASSPLAGTGNEQFF
TRBJ2-7	TRBD1	TRBV11-2	-	TGTGCCAGCAGTTGGACAGGAGTAGGGGACTACGAGCAGTACTTC	CASSWTGVGDYEQYF
TRBJ1-5	-	TRBV7-2	-	TGTGCCAGCAGCTTAGGCGGGGGATCTAGTCAGCCCCAGCATTTT	CASSLGGGSSQPQHF
TRBJ1-5	-	TRBV5-6	-	TGTGCCAGCAGCTCTTTAACAGAGCCTGGGAGGCCCCAGCATTTT	CASSSLTEPGRPQHF
TRBJ2-2	-	TRBV19	-	TGTGCCAGTACCCCCTCGTTCTCGGTAAACACCGGGGAGCTGTTTTTT	CASTPSFSVNTGELFF
TRBJ2-1	TRBD2	TRBV9	-	TGTGCCAGCAGCGTAGGGCTTAGCGGGGGGGCGAATGAGCAGTTCTTC	CASSVGLSGGANEQFF
TRBJ2-1	-	TRBV19	-	TGTGCCAGTAGCCCAGGAGGGGATGAGCAGTTCTTC	CASSPGGDEQFF
TRBJ2-4	TRBD1	TRBV18	-	TGTGCCAGCTCACTGGGGACAGGGCCGGAGATTCAGTACTTC	CASSLGTGPEIQYF
TRBJ1-2	TRBD1	TRBV4-2	-	TGTGCCAGCAGCCAAGACAGGCTGGGACAGGCGAACTATGGCTACACCTTC	CASSQDRLGQANYGYTF
TRBJ2-1	TRBD1	TRBV6-5	-	TGTGCCAGCAGTCCCAGGACAGGGGGCGATGAGCAGTTCTTC	CASSPRTGGDEQFF
TRBJ2-1	-	TRBV29-1	-	TGCAGCGTCGGGGAGAGCTCCTACAATGAGCAGTTCTTC	CSVGESSYNEQFF
TRBJ2-3	-	TRBV28	once	TGTGCCAGCAGTTTAGACTTCGGAAGGACAGATACGCAGTATTTT	CASSLDFGRTDTQYF
TRBJ2-3	TRBD2	TRBV7-6	-	TGTGCCAGCAGCCTTAGTCGGGGGGGCGTAGATACGCAGTATTTT	CASSLSRGGVDTQYF
TRBJ1-2	TRBD1	TRBV19	-	TGTGCCAGTAGTCGTCCACCGGGACAGGATTCTTGGGGCTACACCTTC	CASSRPPGQDSWGYTF
TRBJ2-7	-	TRBV27	few	TGTGCCAGCAGTTTATCGGAGGACAGGAGGGCGGTCGGGCAGTACTTC	CASSLSEDRRAVGQYF
TRBJ2-7	-	TRBV5-8	once	TGTGCCAGCAGCTTGGAGCAGGCGTCCTACGAGCAGTACTTC	CASSLEQASYEQYF
TRBJ2-7	-	TRBV5-4	-	TGTGCCAGCAGTTTAGACGGGGGTTGGGACTCCTACGAGCAGTACTTC	CASSLDGGWDSYEQYF
TRBJ2-7	-	TRBV19	-	TGTGCCAGTAGTTCTTCCTCGTCAGGTCGTGGTCCCTCCTACGAGCAGTACTTC	CASSSSSSGRGPSYEQYF
TRBJ1-1	-	TRBV2	-	TGTGCCAGCAGTTACGACAGTTGGACTGAAGCTTTCTTT	CASSYDSWTEAFF
TRBJ1-6	-	TRBV19	-	TGTGCCAGTAGTATAGCAGGTCTTAATTCACCCCTCCACTTT	CASSIAGLNSPLHF
TRBJ1-3	TRBD1	TRBV18	-	TGTGCCAGCTCACCCCTGGACAGGAGCGGAAACACCATATATTTT	CASSPLDRSGNTIYF
TRBJ2-1	TRBD2	TRBV24-1	-	TGTGCCACCGCCCGGGCGGAGACTAGCGGGGCAAATGAGCAGTTCTTC	CATARAETSGANEQFF
TRBJ1-5	-	TRBV27	-	TGTGCCAGCAGTTTGGCGGGGGGGAATCAGCCCCAGCATTTT	CASSLAGGNQPQHF
TRBJ2-1	-	TRBV5-1	-	TGCGCCAGCAGTCCGGACTTTAATGAGCAGTTCTTC	CASSPDFNEQFF
TRBJ1-3	TRBD1	TRBV19	-	TGTGCCAGTAGTATTTCAGGACAGGGGAAGGGTAGCTCTGGAAACACCATATATTTT	CASSISGQGKGSSGNTIYF
TRBJ2-5	-	TRBV19	-	TGTGCCAGTAGTATAGGGAAGGGGTACGGGGAGACCCAGTACTTC	CASSIGKGYGETQYF
TRBJ1-2	-	TRBV19	-	TGTGCCAGTAGTTCGGCAGGGTTGAACTATGGCTACACCTTC	CASSSAGLNYGYTF
TRBJ1-1	-	TRBV9	-	TGTGCCAGCAGCCCCTCTCCCGGCACTGAAGCTTTCTTT	CASSPSPGTEAFF